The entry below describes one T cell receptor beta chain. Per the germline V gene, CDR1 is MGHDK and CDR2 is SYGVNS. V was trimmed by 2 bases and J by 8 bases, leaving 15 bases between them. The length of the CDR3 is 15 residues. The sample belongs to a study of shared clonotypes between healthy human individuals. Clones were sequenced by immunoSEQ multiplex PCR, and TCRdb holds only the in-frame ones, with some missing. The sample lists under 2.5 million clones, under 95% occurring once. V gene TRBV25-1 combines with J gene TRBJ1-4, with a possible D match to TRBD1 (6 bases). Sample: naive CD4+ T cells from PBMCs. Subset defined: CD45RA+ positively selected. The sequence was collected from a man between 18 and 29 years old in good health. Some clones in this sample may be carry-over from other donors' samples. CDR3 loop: CASSEGRGGGEKLFF. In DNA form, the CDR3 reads TGTGCCAGCAGTGAAGGAAGAGGGGGAGGGGAAAAACTGTTTTTT. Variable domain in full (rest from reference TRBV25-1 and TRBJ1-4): EADIYQTPRYLVIGTGKKITLECSQTMGHDKMYWYQQDPGMELHLIHYSYGVNSTEKGDLSSESTVSRIRTEHFPLTLESARPSHTSQYLCASSEGRGGGEKLFFGSGTQLSVL.